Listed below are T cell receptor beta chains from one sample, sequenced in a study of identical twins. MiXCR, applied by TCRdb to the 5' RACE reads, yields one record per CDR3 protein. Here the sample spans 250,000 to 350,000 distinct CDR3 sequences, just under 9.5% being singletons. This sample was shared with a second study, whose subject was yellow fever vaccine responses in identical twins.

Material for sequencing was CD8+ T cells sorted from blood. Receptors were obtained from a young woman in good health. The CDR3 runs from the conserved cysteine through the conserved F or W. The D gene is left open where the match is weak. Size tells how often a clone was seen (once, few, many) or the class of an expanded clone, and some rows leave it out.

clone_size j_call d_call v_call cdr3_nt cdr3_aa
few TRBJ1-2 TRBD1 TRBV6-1 TGTGCCAGCAATGCCGGACAGGGCCAAGGTCTTCTCTATGGCTACACCTTC CASNAGQGQGLLYGYTF
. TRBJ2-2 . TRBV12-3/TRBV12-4 TGTGCCAGCAGTTTAGTTACCTCAGAGAACACCGGGGAGCTGTTTTTT CASSLVTSENTGELFF
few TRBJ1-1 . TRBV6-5 TGTGCCAGCAGTTACCGGTTGGCCACTGAAGCTTTCTTT CASSYRLATEAFF
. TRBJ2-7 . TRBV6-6 TGTGCCAGCAGTTACAGGGTAGTTGGCGAGCAGTACTTC CASSYRVVGEQYF
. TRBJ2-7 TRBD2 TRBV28 TGTGCCAGCAGTTTATCGGGGGGAGGCCACGAGCAGTACTTC CASSLSGGGHEQYF
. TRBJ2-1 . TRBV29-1 TGCAGTGAAGGTAGCAGCTCCTACAATGAGCAGTTCTTC CSEGSSSYNEQFF
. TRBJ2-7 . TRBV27 TGTGCCAGCAGTTTCGGCCACAGCTCCTACGAGCAGTACTTC CASSFGHSSYEQYF
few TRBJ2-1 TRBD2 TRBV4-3 TGCGCCAGCAGCCCCCTGCTAGCGGGAGGGCCAGGTGAGCAGTTCTTC CASSPLLAGGPGEQFF
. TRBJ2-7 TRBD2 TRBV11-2 TGTGCCAGCAGCCCAAGCGGGAAAGCCATCGAGGACGAGCAGTACTTC CASSPSGKAIEDEQYF
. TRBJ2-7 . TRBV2 TGTGCCAGCAGTGACTCCAATGCCTACGAGCAGTACTTC CASSDSNAYEQYF
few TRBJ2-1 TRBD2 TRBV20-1 TGCAGTGCTCGACTAGCGGAACCCTACAATGAGCAGTTCTTC CSARLAEPYNEQFF
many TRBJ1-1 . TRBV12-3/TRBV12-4 TGTGCCAGCAGCGAAGGGGTTAGAACTGAAGCTTTCTTT CASSEGVRTEAFF
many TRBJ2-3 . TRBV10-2 TGCGCCAGCAGTGGAAGAATTGAAATCGGCACAGATACGCAGTATTTT CASSGRIEIGTDTQYF
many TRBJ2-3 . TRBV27 TGTGCCAGCAGTTTTTCCCCTAGCACAGATACGCAGTATTTT CASSFSPSTDTQYF
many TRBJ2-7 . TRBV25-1 TGTGCCAGCAGTGATGGCGGGATGTCCTACGAGCAGTACTTC CASSDGGMSYEQYF
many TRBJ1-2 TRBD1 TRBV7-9 TGTGCCAGCACCCAGGGGACAGACTATGGCTACACCTTC CASTQGTDYGYTF
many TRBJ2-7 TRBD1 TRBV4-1 TGCGCCAGCAGCCAAGTGGGGACAGTCCACGAGCAGTACTTC CASSQVGTVHEQYF
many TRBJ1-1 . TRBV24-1 TGTGCCACCAGTGATCAGGGATATACTGAAGCTTTCTTT CATSDQGYTEAFF
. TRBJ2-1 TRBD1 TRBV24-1 TGTGCCACCAGTGATACGACAGGGGGAAATGAGCAGTTCTTC CATSDTTGGNEQFF
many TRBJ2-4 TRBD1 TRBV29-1 TGCAGCGTGGACCTGTCGGACAGGAACGAAAACATTCAGTACTTC CSVDLSDRNENIQYF
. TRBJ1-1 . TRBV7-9 TGTGCCAGCAGCTTATCCCCTCGGGAAGGTTTCTTT CASSLSPREGFF
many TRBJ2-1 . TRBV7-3 TGTGCCAGCAGCTTAACTCCAAACCCCTACAATGAGCAGTTCTTC CASSLTPNPYNEQFF
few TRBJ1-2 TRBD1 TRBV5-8 TGTGCCAGCAGCCCGGGACAGGGGGTCTATGGCTACACCTTC CASSPGQGVYGYTF
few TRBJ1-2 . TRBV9 TGTGCCAGCAGCGTAGAAGGAGGAAATGGCTACACCTTC CASSVEGGNGYTF
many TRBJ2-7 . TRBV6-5 TGTGCCAGCGTCGGGGTGGCACTGGAGCAGTACTTC CASVGVALEQYF
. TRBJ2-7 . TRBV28 TGTGCCGCAACGCCTCGGGGGAACTACGAGCAGTACTTC CAATPRGNYEQYF
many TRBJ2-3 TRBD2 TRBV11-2 TGTGCCAGCAGACCCCCTTTAGCGGGATTTTCGGATACGCAGTATTTT CASRPPLAGFSDTQYF
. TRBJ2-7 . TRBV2 TGTGCCAGCAGTGAATCGACGGGACGGGGAGCGGACGAGCAGTACTTC CASSESTGRGADEQYF
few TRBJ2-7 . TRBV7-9 TGTGCCAGCAGCCCCCGTGGTGAGGGGGGAACGTACGAGCAGTACTTC CASSPRGEGGTYEQYF
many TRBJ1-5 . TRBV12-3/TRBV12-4 TGTGCCAGCAGTAGGGCAGTTTCCAATCAGCCCCAGCATTTT CASSRAVSNQPQHF
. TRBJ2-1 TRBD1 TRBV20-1 TGCAGTGCTAGAGATATCGGGACAGGGAATGAGCAGTTCTTC CSARDIGTGNEQFF
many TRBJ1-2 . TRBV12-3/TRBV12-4 TGTGCCAGCAGCTACAGGACAGATGACTATGGCTACACCTTC CASSYRTDDYGYTF
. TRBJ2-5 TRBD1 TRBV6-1 TGTGCCAGCAGGCAGACAGGGAGTACCCAAGAGACCCAGTACTTC CASRQTGSTQETQYF
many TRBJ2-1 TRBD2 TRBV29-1 TGCAGCGTTTCCCCGGTGACTAGCGGGACTTGGGGTGAGCAGTTCTTC CSVSPVTSGTWGEQFF
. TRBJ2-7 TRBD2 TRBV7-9 TGTGCCAGCAGCTTGGCCTGGACTAGCGGAGACGAGCAGTACTTC CASSLAWTSGDEQYF
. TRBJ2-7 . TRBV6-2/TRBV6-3 TGTGCCAGCAGTTATAACAGCTATCTTCCCTACGAGCAGTACTTC CASSYNSYLPYEQYF
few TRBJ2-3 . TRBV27 TGTGCCAGCAGCCCCTTCCTGGGCACAGATACGCAGTATTTT CASSPFLGTDTQYF
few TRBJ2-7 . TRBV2 TGTGCCAGCAGTGACCACGAGCAGTACTTC CASSDHEQYF
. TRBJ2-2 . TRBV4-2 TGTGCCAGCAGCCAAGTTTTTTGGCGGGGAGCGAACACCGGGGAGCTGTTTTTT CASSQVFWRGANTGELFF
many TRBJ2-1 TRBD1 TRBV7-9 TGTGCCAGCAGCCCCCGGGACAGCTCCTACAATGAGCAGTTCTTC CASSPRDSSYNEQFF
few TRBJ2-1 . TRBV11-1 TGTGCCAGCCACTTACCCGTCGGGGGGCCCCATCCATCTTACAATGAGCAGTTCTTC CASHLPVGGPHPSYNEQFF
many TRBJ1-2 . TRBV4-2 TGTGCCAGCAGCCAAGGAGGCGGTGATGGCTACACCTTC CASSQGGGDGYTF
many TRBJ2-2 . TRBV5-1 TGCGCCAGCAGCTTTGGAATGACTTTACGCGAGCACACCGGGGAGCTGTTTTTT CASSFGMTLREHTGELFF
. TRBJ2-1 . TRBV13 TGTGCCAGCAGCCCAAATAGCGGCGAGGGCAATGAGCAGTTCTTC CASSPNSGEGNEQFF
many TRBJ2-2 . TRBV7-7 TGTGCTAGCAGCTTAGGAAGGCCCGGGACCGGGGAGCTGTTTTTT CASSLGRPGTGELFF
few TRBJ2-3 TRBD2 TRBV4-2 TGTGCCAGCAGCCCCAGACTAGCGGGAGGTTCAGATACGCAGTATTTT CASSPRLAGGSDTQYF
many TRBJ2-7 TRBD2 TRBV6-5 TGTGCCAGCAGTTACTCGAGGAGTCCGGGGGGCTACGAGCAGTACTTC CASSYSRSPGGYEQYF
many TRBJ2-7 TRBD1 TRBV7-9 TGTGCCAGCAGCTCTTCAGGGGGCGGCGAGCAGTACTTC CASSSSGGGEQYF
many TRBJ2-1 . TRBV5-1 TGCGCCAGCAGCATAGTCAATGAGCAGTTCTTC CASSIVNEQFF
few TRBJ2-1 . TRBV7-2 TGTGCCAGCAGCTACGCTTATAGTCAAAGCTCCTACAATGAGCAGTTCTTC CASSYAYSQSSYNEQFF
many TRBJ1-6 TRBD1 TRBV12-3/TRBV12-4 TGTGCCAGCAGGGAGACAGGGATTGAGCACTCCCTCCACTTT CASRETGIEHSLHF
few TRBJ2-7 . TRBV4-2 TGTGCCAGCAGCACCGAAATGACTTATACCTACGAGCAGTACTTC CASSTEMTYTYEQYF
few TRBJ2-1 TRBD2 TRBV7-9 TGTGCCAGCAGCTTAGATTCTAGCGGGAGATACAATGAGCAGTTCTTC CASSLDSSGRYNEQFF
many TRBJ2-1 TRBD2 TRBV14 TGTGCCAGCAGCCTCGGGACTAGGTACTACAATGAGCAGTTCTTC CASSLGTRYYNEQFF
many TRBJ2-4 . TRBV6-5 TGTGCCAGCAGTTCACCCGTCCTAGCCAAAAACATTCAGTACTTC CASSSPVLAKNIQYF
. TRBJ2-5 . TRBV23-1 TGCGCCATCCCAGGCGGTGGCGGATGCCGAAAAGAGACCCAGTACTTC CAIPGGGGCRKETQYF
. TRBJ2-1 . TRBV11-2 TGTGCCAGCAGCTCGTCTCTAGCGTACAATGAGCAGTTCTTC CASSSSLAYNEQFF
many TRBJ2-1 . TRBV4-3 TGCGCCAGCAGCCAAGATTTGGGGACTAATGAGCAGTTCTTC CASSQDLGTNEQFF